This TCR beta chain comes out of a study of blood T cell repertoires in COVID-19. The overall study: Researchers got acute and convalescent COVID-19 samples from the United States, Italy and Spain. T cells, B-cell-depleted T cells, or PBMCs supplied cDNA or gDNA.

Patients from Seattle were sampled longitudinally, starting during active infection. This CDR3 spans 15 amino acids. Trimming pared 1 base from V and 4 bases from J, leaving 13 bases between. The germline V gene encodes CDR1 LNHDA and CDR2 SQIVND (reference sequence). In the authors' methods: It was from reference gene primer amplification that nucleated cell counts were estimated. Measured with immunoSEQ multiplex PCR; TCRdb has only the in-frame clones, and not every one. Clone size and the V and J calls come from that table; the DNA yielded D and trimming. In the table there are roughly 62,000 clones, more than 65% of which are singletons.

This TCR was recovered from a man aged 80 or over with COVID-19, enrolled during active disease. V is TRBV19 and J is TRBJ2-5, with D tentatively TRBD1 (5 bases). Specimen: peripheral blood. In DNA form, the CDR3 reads TGTGCCAGTAGTATAGGCCCGATGGACACAGAGACCCAGTACTTC. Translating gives CASSIGPMDTETQYF. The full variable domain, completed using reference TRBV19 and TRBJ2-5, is DGGITQSPKYLFRKEGQNVTLSCEQNLNHDAMYWYRQDPGQGLRLIYYSQIVNDFQKGDIAEGYSVSREKKESFPLTVTSAQKNPTAFYLCASSIGPMDTETQYFGPGTRLLVL.